The sample holds one count of the clone carrying this T cell receptor (beta chain). Its antigen is unidentified. TCRdb's copy holds only in-frame clones and misses some; the assay was immunoSEQ multiplex PCR. This repertoire shows more than 2 million clones, just over 90% found once; its top ten account for about 1.7%. CDR3 length: 17 residues. V shed 1 base and J 3 bases; nucleotides not matched to a gene: 8. Per the germline V gene, CDR1 is SGHTA and CDR2 is FQGTGA. These data belong to a study of shared clonotypes between healthy human individuals. General study findings and limits: Owing to a small donor count, the genetic and exposure-history diversity represented was limited.

Only CD45RO-negative cells positively selected for CCR7 counted as naive CD8 cells, so terminally differentiated effector memory CD45RA+ cells were excluded. The origin of this receptor is a young man in good health. Some clones in this sample may be carry-over from other donors' samples. Sequencing was performed on naive CD8+ T cells from PBMCs. This chain connects TRBV7-3 to TRBJ2-2, with 7 bases identical to TRBD2. The CDR3 here is CASSLMGGSRDTGELFF. The DNA of the CDR3 is TGTGCCAGCAGCTTAATGGGCGGGAGCCGGGACACCGGGGAGCTGTTTTTT.